This TCR beta chain was identified during a study of cytomegalovirus exposure and HLA in healthy donors. The PCR contained 60 Vbeta and 13 Jbeta primers. Original processing methods: In a later analysis, of 80 million to 90 million unique beta chains, around 9.9 million appeared in at least two donors. TCRdb's table, derived via immunoSEQ multiplex PCR, lists solely in-frame clones and lacks some. The V and J calls and clone size come from that table; D and trimming were worked out from the DNA. In total, the table holds fewer than 110,000 clones. Regarding this clone: Its antigen is not identified.

Study conclusions and caveats: An analysis was carried out later, and it reportedly showed fewer N-insertions in an Asian-associated ancestry cluster than the approximately 610-donor mean.

Looked up from germline, CDR1 is MGHRA and CDR2 is YSYEKL. V lost 0 bases, J lost 8 bases, and 9 bases stayed unmatched. The length of the CDR3 is 16 residues. The clonotype was recovered from a man in his forties in good health and CMV-seronegative. This chain uses TRBV4-1 with TRBJ2-1; 8 bases align to TRBD2. Input material: PBMCs. As DNA, the CDR3 is TGCGCCAGCAGCCAAGAGGTGGCGGGGGGTACCCATGAGCAGTTCTTC. Its translation is CASSQEVAGGTHEQFF.